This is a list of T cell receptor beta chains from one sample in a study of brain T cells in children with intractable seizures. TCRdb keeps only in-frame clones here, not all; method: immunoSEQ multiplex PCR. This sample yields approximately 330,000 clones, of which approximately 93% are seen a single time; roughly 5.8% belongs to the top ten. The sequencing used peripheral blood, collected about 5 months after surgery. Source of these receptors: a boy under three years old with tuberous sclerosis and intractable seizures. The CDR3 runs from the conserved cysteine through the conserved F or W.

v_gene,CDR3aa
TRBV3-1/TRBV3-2,CASSQARGELFF
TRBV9,CASSVEGGNQPQHF
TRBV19,CASSIVGNSYNQPQHF
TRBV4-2,CASSQLAGAGNTEAFF
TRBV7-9,CASSVSQGDEQFF
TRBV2,CASSGTGQSNQPQHF
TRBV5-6,CASSLDREVEKLFF
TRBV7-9,CASSLGTVVTEAFF
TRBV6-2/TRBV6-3,CASSRQVYYEQFF
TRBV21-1,CASSKAGNEQFF
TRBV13,CASSSLTSGGIYEQYF
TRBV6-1,CASSEVAYNEQFF
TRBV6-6,CASCNAETLAKNIQYF
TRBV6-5,CASAAMNSYNEQFF
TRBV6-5,CASSHLAGPQETQYF
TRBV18,CASSPETEAFF
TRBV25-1,CASRADGGPTEAFF
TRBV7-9,CASRWTGANEKLFF
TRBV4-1,CASSQGAGDYNEQFF
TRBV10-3,CAIRPGQDYNEQFF
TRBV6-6,CASRTVLGAFF
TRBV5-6,CASTLQTMNTEAFF
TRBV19,CAAGGEAFF
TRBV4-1,CASSQVGREKGSYGYTF
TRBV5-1,CASSPESSGNTIYF
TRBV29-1,CSVELALEETQYF
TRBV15,CATSREVSYNSPLHF
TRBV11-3,CASSKWDGGRETQYF
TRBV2,CASSEFGTSGFQETQYF
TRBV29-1,CSVEKGMNTEAFF
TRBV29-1,CSVEGENQETQYF
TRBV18,CASSPPGGRNTIYF
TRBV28,CASRDGNQPQHF